Given below is one T cell receptor beta chain in context. CD45RA+ naive and CD45RA-negative memory subsets were separated from CD4+ cells. Sequencing used immunoSEQ multiplex PCR; TCRdb keeps in-frame clones, though not all of them. The sample includes roughly 530,000 clones, 90% to 97% of them seen just once. This CDR3 has 15 amino acids. CDR1 is SGDLS, CDR2 YYNGEE, per germline. V lost 0 bases and J lost 1, with 8 bases in between. This sample was taken from a study of shared clonotypes between healthy human individuals. The chain has TRBV9 and TRBJ1-5, with TRBD1 as a possible D gene (5 bases). The TCR was taken from a woman in her thirties in good health. The sequencing sample was made of naive CD4+ T cells sorted from blood. Stated subset: CD45RA+ positively selected. CDR3 in amino acids: CASSVGGESNQPQHF. CDR3 DNA: TGTGCCAGCAGCGTAGGGGGGGAAAGCAATCAGCCCCAGCATTTT. Looking up the rest from reference TRBV9 and TRBJ1-5 gives the full variable domain: DSGVTQTPKHLITATGQRVTLRCSPRSGDLSVYWYQQSLDQGLQFLIQYYNGEERAKGNILERFSAQQFPDLHSELNLSSLELGDSALYFCASSVGGESNQPQHFGDGTRLSIL.